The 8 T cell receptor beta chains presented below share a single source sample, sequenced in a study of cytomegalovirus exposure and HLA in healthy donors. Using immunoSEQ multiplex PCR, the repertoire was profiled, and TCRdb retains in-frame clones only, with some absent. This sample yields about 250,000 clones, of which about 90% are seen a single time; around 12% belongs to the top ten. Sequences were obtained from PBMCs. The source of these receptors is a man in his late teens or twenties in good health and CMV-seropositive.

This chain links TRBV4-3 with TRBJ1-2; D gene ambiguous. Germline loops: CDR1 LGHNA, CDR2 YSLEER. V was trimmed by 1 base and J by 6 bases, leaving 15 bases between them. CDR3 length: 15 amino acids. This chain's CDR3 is CASSQANQGANGYTF. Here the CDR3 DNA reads TGCGCCAGCAGCCAAGCAAACCAAGGCGCTAATGGCTACACCTTC.

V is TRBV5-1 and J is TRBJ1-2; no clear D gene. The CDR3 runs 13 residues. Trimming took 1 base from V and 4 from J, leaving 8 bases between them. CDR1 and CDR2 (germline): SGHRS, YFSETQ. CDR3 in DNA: TGCGCCAGCAGCTTGTCTATTTCCTATGGCTACACCTTC. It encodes CASSLSISYGYTF.

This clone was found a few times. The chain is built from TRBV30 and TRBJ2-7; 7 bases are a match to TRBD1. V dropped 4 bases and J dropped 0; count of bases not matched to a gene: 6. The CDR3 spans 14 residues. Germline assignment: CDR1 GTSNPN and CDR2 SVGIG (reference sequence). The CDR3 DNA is TGTGCCTGGAAGAAGGGGGCCAGCTCCTACGAGCAGTACTTC. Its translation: CAWKKGASSYEQYF.

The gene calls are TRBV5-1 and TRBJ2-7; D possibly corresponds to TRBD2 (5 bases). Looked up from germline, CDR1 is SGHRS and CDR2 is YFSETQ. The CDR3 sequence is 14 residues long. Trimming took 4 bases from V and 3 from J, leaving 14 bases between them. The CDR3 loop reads CASSEQSGGYEQYF. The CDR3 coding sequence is TGCGCCAGCAGCGAACAAAGCGGAGGCTACGAGCAGTACTTC.

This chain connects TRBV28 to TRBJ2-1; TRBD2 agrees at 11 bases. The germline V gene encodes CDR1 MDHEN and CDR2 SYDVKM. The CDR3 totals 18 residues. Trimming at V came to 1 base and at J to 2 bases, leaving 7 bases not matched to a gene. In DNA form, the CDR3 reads TGTGCCAGCAGTTTATTGGCTAGCGGGAGGACAGCCTACAATGAGCAGTTCTTC. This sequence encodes CASSLLASGRTAYNEQFF.

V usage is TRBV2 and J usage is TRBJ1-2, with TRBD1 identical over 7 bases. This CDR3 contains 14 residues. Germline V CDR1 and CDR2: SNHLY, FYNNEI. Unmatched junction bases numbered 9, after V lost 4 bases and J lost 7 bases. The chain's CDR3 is CASSGDSRRSGYTF. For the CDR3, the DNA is TGTGCCAGCAGTGGGGACAGTCGGAGGAGTGGCTACACCTTC.

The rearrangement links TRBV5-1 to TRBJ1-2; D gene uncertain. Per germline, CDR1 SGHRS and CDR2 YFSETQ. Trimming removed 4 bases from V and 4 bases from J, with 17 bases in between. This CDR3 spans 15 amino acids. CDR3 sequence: CASSPRTVPSYGYTF. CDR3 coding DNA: TGCGCCAGCAGCCCGCGGACGGTGCCTTCCTATGGCTACACCTTC.

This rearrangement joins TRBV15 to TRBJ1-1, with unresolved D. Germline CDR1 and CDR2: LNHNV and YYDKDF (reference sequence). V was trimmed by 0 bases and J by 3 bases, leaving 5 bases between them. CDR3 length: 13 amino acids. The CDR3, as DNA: TGTGCCACCAGCAGAGATGAGGACACTGAAGCTTTCTTT. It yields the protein CATSRDEDTEAFF. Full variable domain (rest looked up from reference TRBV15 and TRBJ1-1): DAMVIQNPRYQVTQFGKPVTLSCSQTLNHNVMYWYQQKSSQAPKLLFHYYDKDFNNEADTPDNFQSRRPNTSFCFLDIRSPGLGDTAMYLCATSRDEDTEAFFGQGTRLTVV.